This T cell receptor (beta chain) was documented in a study of blood T cell repertoires in COVID-19. Study as a whole: The samples span acute and convalescent COVID-19 from the United States, Italy and Spain. Nucleic acid was either cDNA or gDNA, and it came from T cells, B-cell-depleted T cells, or PBMCs.

This clone appeared a few times. This CDR3 has 14 residues. Germline V gives CDR1 GTSNPN, CDR2 SVGIG (reference sequence). Trimming took off 0 bases at V and 8 bases at J, with 14 bases between the two ends. In the original workflow: Estimation of nucleated cell counts relied on the amplification of reference gene primers. Here immunoSEQ multiplex PCR was the method, and the copy in TCRdb shows in-frame clones only, minus some. The V and J calls and the clone size are those of that table, but D and trimming were determined from the DNA. The repertoire holds fewer than 140,000 clones, with over 55% as singletons.

The source is a human donor with acute or convalescent COVID-19. The donor label of this sample is uncertain. Sequencing was carried out using peripheral blood. The V gene is TRBV30, the J gene TRBJ1-3; tentative D call: TRBD1 (5 bases). For the CDR3, the DNA is TGTGCCTGGAGTGTACGCAGGGATGCTCACACCATATATTTT. The encoded protein is CAWSVRRDAHTIYF.